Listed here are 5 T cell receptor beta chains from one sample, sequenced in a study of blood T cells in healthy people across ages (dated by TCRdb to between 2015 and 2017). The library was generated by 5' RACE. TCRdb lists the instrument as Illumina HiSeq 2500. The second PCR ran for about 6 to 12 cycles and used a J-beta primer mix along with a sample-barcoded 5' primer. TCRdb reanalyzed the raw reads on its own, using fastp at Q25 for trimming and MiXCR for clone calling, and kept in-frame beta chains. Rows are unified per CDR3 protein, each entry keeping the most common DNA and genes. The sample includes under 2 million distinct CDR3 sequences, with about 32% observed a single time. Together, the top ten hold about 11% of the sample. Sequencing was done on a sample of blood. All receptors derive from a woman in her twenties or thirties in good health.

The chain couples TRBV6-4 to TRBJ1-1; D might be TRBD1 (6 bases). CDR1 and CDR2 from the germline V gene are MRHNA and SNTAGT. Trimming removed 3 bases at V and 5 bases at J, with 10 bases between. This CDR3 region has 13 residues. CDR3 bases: TGTGCCAGCAGTGAAGGCAGGGGAACTGAAGCTTTCTTT. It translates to CASSEGRGTEAFF.

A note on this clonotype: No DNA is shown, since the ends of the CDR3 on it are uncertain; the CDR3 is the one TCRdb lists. The CDR3 sequence is CASSASDYGCTF. The chain recombines TRBV10-3 with TRBJ1-2. Germline CDR1 ENHRY, CDR2 SYGVKD. The CDR3 totals 12 residues, both ends included.

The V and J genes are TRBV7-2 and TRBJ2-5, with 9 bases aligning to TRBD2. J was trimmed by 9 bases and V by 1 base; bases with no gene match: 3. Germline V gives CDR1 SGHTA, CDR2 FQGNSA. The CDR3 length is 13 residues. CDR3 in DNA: TGTGCCAGCAGCTTAGAGCGGGGGGTACCCCAGTACTTC. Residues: CASSLERGVPQYF.

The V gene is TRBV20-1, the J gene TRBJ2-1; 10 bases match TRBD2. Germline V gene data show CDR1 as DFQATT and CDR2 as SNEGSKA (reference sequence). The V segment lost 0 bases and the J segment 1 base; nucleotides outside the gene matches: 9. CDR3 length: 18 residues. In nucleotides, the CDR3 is TGCAGTGCTAGAGACTGGCTAGCGGGAGAGGGGTCCTACAATGAGCAGTTCTTC. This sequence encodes CSARDWLAGEGSYNEQFF.

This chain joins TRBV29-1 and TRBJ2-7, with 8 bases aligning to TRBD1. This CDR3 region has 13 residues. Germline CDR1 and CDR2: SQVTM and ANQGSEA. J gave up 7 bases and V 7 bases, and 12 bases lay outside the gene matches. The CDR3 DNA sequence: TGCAGCGCGGACAGGGTGGTTCAGTTTGAGCAGTACTTC. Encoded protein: CSADRVVQFEQYF.